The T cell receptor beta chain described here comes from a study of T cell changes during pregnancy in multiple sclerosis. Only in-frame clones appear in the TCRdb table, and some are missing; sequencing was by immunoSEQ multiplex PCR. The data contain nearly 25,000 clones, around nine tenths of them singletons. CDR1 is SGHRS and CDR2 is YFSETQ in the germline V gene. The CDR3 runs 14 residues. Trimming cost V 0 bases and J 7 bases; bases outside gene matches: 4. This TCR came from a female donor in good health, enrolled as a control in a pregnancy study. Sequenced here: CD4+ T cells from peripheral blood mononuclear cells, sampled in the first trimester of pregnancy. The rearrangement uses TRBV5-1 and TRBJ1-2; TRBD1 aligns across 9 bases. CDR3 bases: TGCGCCAGCAGCTTGGACAGGGGGCTAGGTGGCTACACCTTC. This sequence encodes CASSLDRGLGGYTF.